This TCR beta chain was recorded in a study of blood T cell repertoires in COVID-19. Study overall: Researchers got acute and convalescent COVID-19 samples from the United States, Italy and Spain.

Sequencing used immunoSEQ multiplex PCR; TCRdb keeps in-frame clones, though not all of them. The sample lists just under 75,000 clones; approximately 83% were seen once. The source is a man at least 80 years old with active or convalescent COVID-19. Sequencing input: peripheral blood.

This chain's CDR3 is CASSFTGKANYGYTF. The CDR3 region has the DNA TGTGCCAGCAGTTTTACTGGTAAAGCTAACTATGGCTACACCTTC. The chain combines TRBV27 with TRBJ1-2; D gene unclear. V was cut by 3 bases and J by 0 bases, with 11 bases left in between. The CDR3 spans 15 residues. Germline assignment: CDR1 MNHEY and CDR2 SMNVEV (reference sequence).